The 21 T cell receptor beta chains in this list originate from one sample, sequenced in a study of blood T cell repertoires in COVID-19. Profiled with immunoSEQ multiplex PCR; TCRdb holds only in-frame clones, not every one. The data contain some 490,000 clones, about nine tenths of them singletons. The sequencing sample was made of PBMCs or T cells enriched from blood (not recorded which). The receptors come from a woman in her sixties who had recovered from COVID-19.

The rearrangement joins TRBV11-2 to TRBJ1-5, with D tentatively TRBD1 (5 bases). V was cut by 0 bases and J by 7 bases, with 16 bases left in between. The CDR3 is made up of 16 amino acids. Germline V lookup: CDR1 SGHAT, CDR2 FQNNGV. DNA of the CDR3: TGTGCCAGCAGCTTAGATAGCGGAGGGGAAGGACAGCCCCAGCATTTT. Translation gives CASSLDSGGEGQPQHF.

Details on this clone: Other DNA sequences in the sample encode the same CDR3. CDR3 sequence: CASSPGQGYGYTF. Here the CDR3 DNA reads TGTGCCAGCTCACCAGGACAGGGGTATGGCTACACCTTC. The chain employs TRBV18 and TRBJ1-2, with TRBD1 matching 9 bases. The CDR3 runs 13 residues. Trimming cost V 2 bases and J 5 bases; bases outside gene matches: 0. Germline loops: CDR1 KGHSH, CDR2 LQKENI. Full variable domain (missing parts from reference TRBV18 and TRBJ1-2): NAGVMQNPRHLVRRRGQEARLRCSPMKGHSHVYWYRQLPEEGLKFMVYLQKENIIDESGMPKERFSAEFPKEGPSILRIQQVVRGDSAAYFCASSPGQGYGYTFGSGTRLTVV.

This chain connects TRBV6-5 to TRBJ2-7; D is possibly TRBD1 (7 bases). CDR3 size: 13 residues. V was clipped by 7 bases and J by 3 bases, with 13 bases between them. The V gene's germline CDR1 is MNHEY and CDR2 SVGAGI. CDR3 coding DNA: TGTGCCAGCAATTGGAGGGGGCTCTACGAGCAGTACTTC. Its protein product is CASNWRGLYEQYF.

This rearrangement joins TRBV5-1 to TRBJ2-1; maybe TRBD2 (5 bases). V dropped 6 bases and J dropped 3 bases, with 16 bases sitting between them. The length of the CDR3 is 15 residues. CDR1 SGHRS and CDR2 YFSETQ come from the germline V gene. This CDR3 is CASTIAPRDYNEQFF. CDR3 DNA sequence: TGCGCCAGCACCATCGCCCCACGGGACTACAATGAGCAGTTCTTC.

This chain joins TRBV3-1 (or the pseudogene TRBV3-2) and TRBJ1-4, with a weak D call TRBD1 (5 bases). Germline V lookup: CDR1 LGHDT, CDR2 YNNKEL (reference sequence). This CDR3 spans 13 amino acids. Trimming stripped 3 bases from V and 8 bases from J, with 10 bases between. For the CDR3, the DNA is TGTGCCAGCAGCCACCCGGGGGGGGAAAAACTGTTTTTT. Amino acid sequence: CASSHPGGEKLFF.

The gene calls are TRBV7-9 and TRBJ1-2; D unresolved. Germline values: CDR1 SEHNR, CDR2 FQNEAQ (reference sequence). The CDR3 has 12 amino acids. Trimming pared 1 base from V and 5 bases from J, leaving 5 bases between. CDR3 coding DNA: TGTGCCAGCAGCTTAGGGCTGTATGGCTACACCTTC. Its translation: CASSLGLYGYTF.

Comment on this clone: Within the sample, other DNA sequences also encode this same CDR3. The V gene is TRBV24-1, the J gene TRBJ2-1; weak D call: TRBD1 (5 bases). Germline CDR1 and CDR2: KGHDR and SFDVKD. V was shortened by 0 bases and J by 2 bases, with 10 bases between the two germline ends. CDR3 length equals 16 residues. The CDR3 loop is CATSDLGQGAYNEQFF. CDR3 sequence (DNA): TGTGCCACCAGTGATTTGGGGCAGGGCGCCTACAATGAGCAGTTCTTC.

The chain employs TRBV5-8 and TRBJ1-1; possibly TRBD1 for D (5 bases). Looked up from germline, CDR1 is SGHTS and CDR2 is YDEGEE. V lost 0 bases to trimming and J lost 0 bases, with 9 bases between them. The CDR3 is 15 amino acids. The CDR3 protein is CASSLEGHLNTEAFF. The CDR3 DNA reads TGTGCCAGCAGCTTGGAAGGACACCTGAACACTGAAGCTTTCTTT.

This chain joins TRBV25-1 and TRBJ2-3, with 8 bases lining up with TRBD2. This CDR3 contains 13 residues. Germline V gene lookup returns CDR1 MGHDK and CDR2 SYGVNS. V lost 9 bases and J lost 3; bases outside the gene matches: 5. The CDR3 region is CASGLASTDTQYF. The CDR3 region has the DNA TGTGCCAGTGGACTAGCCTCGACAGATACGCAGTATTTT. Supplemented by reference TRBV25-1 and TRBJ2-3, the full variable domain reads EADIYQTPRYLVIGTGKKITLECSQTMGHDKMYWYQQDPGMELHLIHYSYGVNSTEKGDLSSESTVSRIRTEHFPLTLESARPSHTSQYLCASGLASTDTQYFGPGTRLTVL.

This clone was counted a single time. CDR3 sequence (DNA): TGCAGTGCTAGTAGGACAACAGGGGCCAACGTCCTGACTTTC. It specifies CSASRTTGANVLTF. V usage is TRBV20-1 and J usage is TRBJ2-6; possible D gene TRBD1, 5 bases. Deletions cut 3 bases from V and 4 bases from J, with 10 bases between. The CDR3 runs to 14 residues. Germline CDR1 DFQATT, CDR2 SNEGSKA (reference sequence).

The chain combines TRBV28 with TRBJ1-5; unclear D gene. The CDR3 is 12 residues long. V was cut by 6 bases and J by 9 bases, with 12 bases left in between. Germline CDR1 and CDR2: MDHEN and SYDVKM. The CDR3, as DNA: TGTGCCAGCAGCAATTTGGGGAGGCCCCAGCATTTT. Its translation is CASSNLGRPQHF.

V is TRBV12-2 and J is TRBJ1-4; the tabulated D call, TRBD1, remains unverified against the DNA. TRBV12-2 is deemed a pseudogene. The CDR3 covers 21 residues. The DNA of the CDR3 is TGTGCAAGTCGCTTAGGCGGGGCTTTAGGGGGCAATTATGGGTATGAGGAAAAACTGTTTTTT. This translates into CASRLGGALGGNYGYEEKLFF.

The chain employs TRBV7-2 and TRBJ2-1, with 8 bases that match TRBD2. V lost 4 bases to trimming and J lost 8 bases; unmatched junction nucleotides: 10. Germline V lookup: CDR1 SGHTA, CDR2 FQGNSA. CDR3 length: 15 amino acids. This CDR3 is CASSSTGGPWDEQFF. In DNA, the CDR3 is TGTGCCAGCAGCTCCACGGGGGGGCCTTGGGATGAGCAGTTCTTC.

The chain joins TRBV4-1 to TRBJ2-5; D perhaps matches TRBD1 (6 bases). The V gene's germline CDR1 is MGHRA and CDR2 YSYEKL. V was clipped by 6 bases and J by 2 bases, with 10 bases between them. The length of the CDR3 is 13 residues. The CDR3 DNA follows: TGCGCCAGCAGGGGACAAGGTCAAGAGACCCAGTACTTC. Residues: CASRGQGQETQYF.

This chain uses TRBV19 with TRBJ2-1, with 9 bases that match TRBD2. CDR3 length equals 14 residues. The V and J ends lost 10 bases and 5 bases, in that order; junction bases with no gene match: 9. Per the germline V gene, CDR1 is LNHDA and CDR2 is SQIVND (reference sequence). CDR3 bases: TGTGCCACAATCCGCGGGGGGGCCAACAATGAGCAGTTCTTC. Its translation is CATIRGGANNEQFF.

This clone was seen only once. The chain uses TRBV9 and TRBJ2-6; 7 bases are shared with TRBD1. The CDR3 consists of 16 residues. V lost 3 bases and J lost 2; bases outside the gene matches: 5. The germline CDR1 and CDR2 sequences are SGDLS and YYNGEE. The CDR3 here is CASSETGLAGANVLTF. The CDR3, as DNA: TGTGCCAGCAGCGAGACAGGGTTGGCTGGGGCCAACGTCCTGACTTTC.

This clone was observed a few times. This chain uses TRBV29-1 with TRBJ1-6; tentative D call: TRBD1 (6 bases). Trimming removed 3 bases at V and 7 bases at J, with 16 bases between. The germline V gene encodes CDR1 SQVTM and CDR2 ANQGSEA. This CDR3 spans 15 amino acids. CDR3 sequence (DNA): TGCAGCGTTGATGGGAGGGGGAAGTGGAATTCACCCCTCCACTTT. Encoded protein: CSVDGRGKWNSPLHF.

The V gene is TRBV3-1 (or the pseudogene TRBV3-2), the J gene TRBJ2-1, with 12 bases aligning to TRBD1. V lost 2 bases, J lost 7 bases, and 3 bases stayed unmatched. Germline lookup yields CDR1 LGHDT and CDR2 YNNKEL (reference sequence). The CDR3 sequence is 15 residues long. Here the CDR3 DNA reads TGTGCCAGCAGCCAAAGGGGACAGGGGGCAAATGAGCAGTTCTTC. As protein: CASSQRGQGANEQFF.

The CDR3 DNA is TGTGCCAGCAGTTACTCTAGGGCGGGGTCGACCTACGAGCAGTACTTC. Translated, it gives CASSYSRAGSTYEQYF. The chain is built from TRBV6-5 and TRBJ2-7; the D gene is possibly TRBD2 (6 bases). The V and J ends lost 0 bases and 2 bases respectively, with 14 bases between them. Germline V CDR1 and CDR2: MNHEY, SVGAGI. The CDR3 has 16 amino acids.

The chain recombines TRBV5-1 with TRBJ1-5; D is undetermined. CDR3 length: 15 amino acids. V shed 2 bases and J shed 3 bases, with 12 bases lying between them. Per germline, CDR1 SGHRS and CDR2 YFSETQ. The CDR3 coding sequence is TGCGCCAGCAGCTTAATGGGAGGGTCCAATCAGCCCCAGCATTTT. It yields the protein CASSLMGGSNQPQHF.

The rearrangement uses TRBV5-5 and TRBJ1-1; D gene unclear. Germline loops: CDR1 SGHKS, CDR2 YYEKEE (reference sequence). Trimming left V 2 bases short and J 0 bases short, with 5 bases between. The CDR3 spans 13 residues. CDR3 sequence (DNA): TGTGCCAGCAGCTTAGGAGTGAACACTGAAGCTTTCTTT. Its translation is CASSLGVNTEAFF.